The 3 T cell receptor beta chains given below trace back to one sample, sequenced in a study of vaccination effects on CD4 cells after COVID-19. Method: immunoSEQ multiplex PCR; TCRdb's copy keeps in-frame clones and lacks some. The sample records around 32,000 clones, approximately 69% being singletons. No antigens are known for them. Pools of viral peptides were used by the ViraFEST assay to expand antigen-specific CD4+ T cells ahead of sequencing. After less than twelve days in culture, the CD4+ T cells were isolated. Participants were given two doses of BNT162b2 or mRNA-1273 vaccine. The sample consisted of CD4+ T cells from PBMCs cultured with SARS-CoV-2 spike peptides, taken after COVID-19 vaccination. The receptors shown here come from a human donor who received a COVID-19 vaccine.

The chain has TRBV18 and TRBJ1-1; TRBD1 matches at 7 bases. This CDR3 spans 16 amino acids. Germline V lookup: CDR1 KGHSH, CDR2 LQKENI. V lost 6 bases to trimming and J lost 1 base; unmatched junction nucleotides: 11. In nucleotides, the CDR3 is TGTGCCAGCTCTCCTCAAACAGGGGCCCAGAACACTGAAGCTTTCTTT. Its translation is CASSPQTGAQNTEAFF.

The chain carries TRBV7-9 and TRBJ2-6, with 7 bases lining up with TRBD1. The CDR3 spans 17 residues. The J segment lost 5 bases and the V segment lost 1 base, leaving 8 bases of the junction unmatched. Germline V gene data show CDR1 as SEHNR and CDR2 as FQNEAQ (reference sequence). The CDR3 DNA sequence: TGTGCCAGCAGCTTAGGACAGGGCGTTGGGTGGGCCAACGTCCTGACTTTC. It translates to CASSLGQGVGWANVLTF.

The rearrangement uses TRBV2 and TRBJ2-2; 8 nucleotides match TRBD2. The CDR3 covers 16 residues. Germline CDR1 and CDR2: SNHLY and FYNNEI. The trim removed 6 bases at V and 3 bases at J, leaving 9 bases unmatched. The CDR3 here is CASRRDSAGDTGELFF. CDR3 nucleotide sequence: TGTGCCAGCAGACGAGACTCAGCGGGGGACACCGGGGAGCTGTTTTTT.